The rows below give T cell receptor beta chains drawn from one sample of a study of blood T cells in healthy people across ages. TCRdb re-analysed the 5' RACE reads in MiXCR, keeping a single row per CDR3 protein. The sample carries 850,000 to 1,300,000 distinct CDR3 sequences, over 35% recorded once. The material sequenced was blood. These receptors came from a woman aged 60-75 years in good health. CDR3s include the opening cysteine and the closing phenylalanine or tryptophan. A D gene is named only where the DNA matches it firmly. A row's size may be missing; if present it is once, few, many or a size class.

cdr3_aa cdr3_nt clone_size d_call j_call v_call
CASSSHTGGNQPQHF TGTGCCAGCAGTAGTCACACGGGGGGCAACCAGCCCCAGCATTTT - - TRBJ1-5 TRBV28
CATGLAASTDTQYF TGTGCCACTGGACTAGCGGCAAGCACAGATACGCAGTATTTT once TRBD2 TRBJ2-3 TRBV10-3
CAWSAIAGGTGEQYF TGTGCCTGGAGCGCTATAGCGGGAGGTACAGGCGAGCAGTACTTC - TRBD2 TRBJ2-7 TRBV30
CASSFRVAYEQYF TGTGCCAGCAGCTTCCGGGTTGCCTACGAGCAGTACTTC - - TRBJ2-7 TRBV7-8
CASSQVASGPTYEQYF TGTGCCAGCAGCCAAGTCGCTAGCGGGCCCACCTACGAGCAGTACTTC - TRBD2 TRBJ2-7 TRBV3-1
CASRRGLAVQETQYF TGCGCCAGCAGAAGAGGGCTAGCGGTCCAAGAGACCCAGTACTTC - TRBD2 TRBJ2-5 TRBV10-2
CASSGREGGTGELFF TGCGCCAGCAGCGGACGGGAGGGCGGCACCGGGGAGCTGTTTTTT - TRBD2 TRBJ2-2 TRBV5-1
CASSYSKLAGARTDTQYF TGTGCCAGCAGTTACTCGAAACTAGCGGGAGCGCGCACAGATACGCAGTATTTT many TRBD2 TRBJ2-3 TRBV6-5
CASIEETDSNQPQHF TGTGCCAGCATTGAGGAGACGGATAGCAATCAGCCCCAGCATTTT - - TRBJ1-5 TRBV7-8
CASSLKAGTNQPQHF TGTGCCAGCAGCCTAAAGGCAGGGACTAATCAGCCCCAGCATTTT - - TRBJ1-5 TRBV27
CSTLKSGGRAGYTF TGCAGTACACTAAAGTCAGGGGGCCGGGCTGGCTACACCTTC - TRBD1 TRBJ1-2 TRBV20-1
CSARGFWATGTDTQYF TGCAGTGCTAGGGGTTTCTGGGCGACTGGCACAGATACGCAGTATTTT few - TRBJ2-3 TRBV20-1
CASSAGALTYGYTF TGTGCCAGCAGTGCAGGGGCTCTAACGTATGGCTACACCTTC many - TRBJ1-2 TRBV2
CSVVSLNNEQFF TGCAGCGTTGTTTCCCTAAACAATGAGCAGTTCTTC few - TRBJ2-1 TRBV29-1
CASSVEGLAGPSYEQYF TGTGCCAGCAGCGTAGAGGGACTAGCGGGGCCTTCCTACGAGCAGTACTTC - TRBD2 TRBJ2-7 TRBV9
CASSEAGLVGHMNTEAFF TGTGCCAGCAGTGAAGCCGGACTAGTAGGGCACATGAACACTGAAGCTTTCTTT few - TRBJ1-1 TRBV2
CASSYSEKLFF TGTGCCAGCAGTTACTCCGAAAAACTGTTTTTT few - TRBJ1-4 TRBV6-6
CASSLGPSGVNNEQYF TGTGCCAGCAGCCTAGGTCCTAGCGGAGTCAACAATGAGCAGTACTTC - TRBD2 TRBJ2-5 TRBV9
CASSPAALTGEQYF TGTGCCAGCAGCCCCGCAGCGTTGACGGGTGAGCAGTACTTC - - TRBJ2-5 TRBV14
CSVGLAGRAWETQYF TGCAGCGTGGGACTAGCGGGACGGGCGTGGGAGACCCAGTACTTC many TRBD2 TRBJ2-5 TRBV29-1
CASSYDSNEQFF TGTGCCAGCAGTTACGACTCCAATGAGCAGTTCTTC few - TRBJ2-1 TRBV6-2/TRBV6-3
CASSQGTGGNNEQFF TGTGCCAGCAGCCAAGGGACAGGGGGCAACAATGAGCAGTTCTTC few TRBD1 TRBJ2-1 TRBV3-1
CARSVGGGVETQYF TGTGCCAGAAGCGTAGGAGGGGGCGTAGAGACCCAGTACTTC - - TRBJ2-5 TRBV9
CASSLYTGNTEAFF TGTGCCAGCAGCTTGTACACTGGGAACACTGAAGCTTTCTTT few - TRBJ1-1 TRBV7-2
CSVGMGYEQYF TGCAGCGTGGGCATGGGTTACGAGCAGTACTTC many - TRBJ2-7 TRBV29-1
CASSFDPYEQYF TGTGCCAGCAGCTTTGACCCGTACGAGCAGTACTTC many - TRBJ2-7 TRBV7-9
CASSLVRQGWGTDTQYF TGTGCCAGCAGCTTAGTAAGGCAGGGGTGGGGCACAGATACGCAGTATTTT - - TRBJ2-3 TRBV11-2
CSALREGLASNEQFF TGCAGCGCGTTGCGGGAGGGCCTCGCTTCCAATGAGCAGTTCTTC - TRBD2 TRBJ2-1 TRBV20-1
CASGTGVFEQFF TGTGCCAGCGGGACTGGCGTTTTTGAGCAGTTCTTC - - TRBJ2-1 TRBV7-8
CASSQDISLSLGTDTQYF TGTGCCAGCAGCCAAGATATCTCTCTATCCTTAGGCACAGATACGCAGTATTTT - - TRBJ2-3 TRBV3-1
CASSPGQFDQPQHF TGTGCCAGCAGCCCAGGACAGTTCGATCAGCCCCAGCATTTT - - TRBJ1-5 TRBV7-9
CASRTSPGLADNEQYF TGTGCCAGCAGAACAAGTCCCGGACTAGCGGACAATGAGCAGTACTTC once TRBD2 TRBJ2-7 TRBV6-6
CASSLKAGAGTQYF TGTGCCAGCAGCTTAAAGGCAGGGGCGGGTACCCAGTACTTC few - TRBJ2-5 TRBV7-3